Below are 16 T cell receptor beta chains sequenced from a single sample in a study of T cell responses to AZD1222 COVID-19 vaccine. TCRdb's table, derived via immunoSEQ multiplex PCR, lists solely in-frame clones and lacks some. Its table lists about 140,000 clones. Sequenced input: peripheral blood. Source of these receptors: an adult in good health.

The chain is built from TRBV28 and TRBJ1-6, with no clear D. Germline V gene lookup returns CDR1 MDHEN and CDR2 SYDVKM. The CDR3 has 13 residues. V was trimmed by 7 bases and J by 4 bases, leaving 8 bases between them. In nucleotides, the CDR3 is TGTGCCAGCAAGGAGGTATATAATTCACCCCTCCACTTT. This translates into CASKEVYNSPLHF.

The V gene is TRBV29-1, the J gene TRBJ2-7, with D unclear. Germline-derived CDR1 and CDR2 are SQVTM and ANQGSEA. The germline V and J ends were trimmed by 3 bases and 2 bases, with 11 bases remaining between them. The CDR3 runs to 13 residues. CDR3 amino acids: CSVEGPTTYEQYF. The CDR3 region has the DNA TGCAGCGTTGAGGGTCCGACGACCTACGAGCAGTACTTC.

V gene TRBV10-1 combines with J gene TRBJ1-2, with a weak D call TRBD1 (5 bases). From germline, CDR1 is WNHNN and CDR2 SYGVQD (reference sequence). CDR3 length: 13 amino acids. With 5 bases removed from V and 5 bases from J, the gap between germline ends came to 12 bases. In DNA form, the CDR3 reads TGCGCCAGCAGTAAGGGCCCAGGGTATGGCTACACCTTC. Translation: CASSKGPGYGYTF.

This chain links TRBV20-1 with TRBJ2-7; tentative D call: TRBD2 (5 bases). This CDR3 spans 12 amino acids. Per germline, CDR1 DFQATT and CDR2 SNEGSKA (reference sequence). With 3 bases removed from V and 2 bases from J, the gap between germline ends came to 8 bases. CDR3 in DNA: TGCAGTGCTAGTGAGGGCGCCTACGAGCAGTACTTC. Protein: CSASEGAYEQYF.

V gene TRBV6-5 combines with J gene TRBJ1-1; D ambiguous. CDR1 is MNHEY and CDR2 is SVGAGI in the germline V gene. This CDR3 has 15 residues. The ends were cut back, 0 bases at V and 5 bases at J, with 13 bases in the middle. CDR3 sequence: CASSYSGTWGTEAFF. The CDR3, as DNA: TGTGCCAGCAGTTACTCAGGCACGTGGGGTACTGAAGCTTTCTTT.

The chain combines TRBV27 with TRBJ1-1, with 9 bases matching TRBD1. The V gene's germline CDR1 is MNHEY and CDR2 SMNVEV (reference sequence). This CDR3 has 18 amino acids. With 7 bases clipped from V and 1 base from J, the junction kept 16 bases outside the gene matches. The CDR3 protein is CASKGTGKHFYTNTEAFF. CDR3 coding DNA: TGTGCCAGCAAAGGGACAGGGAAGCACTTTTACACGAACACTGAAGCTTTCTTT.

The rearrangement uses TRBV5-6 and TRBJ1-4; no clear D gene. The CDR3 covers 11 residues. Germline assignment: CDR1 SGHDT and CDR2 YYEEEE. CDR3 region: CYSQKNEKLFF. CDR3 in DNA: TGTTATTCCCAGAAGAATGAAAAACTGTTTTTT. The full variable domain, with the rest looked up from reference TRBV5-6 and TRBJ1-4, is DAGVTQSPTHLIKTRGQQVTLRCSPKSGHDTVSWYQQALGQGPQFIFQYYEEEERQRGNFPDRFSGHQFPNYSSELNVNALLLGDSALYLCYSQKNEKLFFGSGTQLSVL.

The chain joins TRBV28 to TRBJ1-5; the D is unclear. This CDR3 spans 15 amino acids. V lost 6 bases and J 1 base, leaving 13 bases between the germline ends. Germline values: CDR1 MDHEN, CDR2 SYDVKM. The DNA of the CDR3 is TGTGCCAGCAGGACCTCGGGAGGGAGCAATCAGCCCCAGCATTTT. Protein sequence: CASRTSGGSNQPQHF.

V and J are TRBV6-5 and TRBJ2-2; the match to TRBD2 covers 9 bases. Trimming cost V 6 bases and J 5 bases; bases outside gene matches: 7. Germline CDR1 reads MNHEY; CDR2 reads SVGAGI. The CDR3 loop spans 15 amino acids. CDR3 region: CASRGLAGSTGELFF. The CDR3 DNA reads TGTGCCAGCAGGGGGCTAGCGGGGTCTACCGGGGAGCTGTTTTTT.

The rearrangement links TRBV28 to TRBJ1-5, with D possibly being TRBD1 (5 bases). Trimming removed 6 bases at V and 7 bases at J, with 13 bases between. This CDR3 comprises 13 residues. Looked up from germline, CDR1 is MDHEN and CDR2 is SYDVKM. CDR3: CASRGGGEQPQHF. The CDR3 DNA sequence: TGTGCCAGCAGGGGGGGAGGGGAACAGCCCCAGCATTTT.

The rearrangement uses TRBV7-3 and TRBJ1-2, with TRBD1 matching 8 bases. The CDR3 runs 15 residues. V gave up 5 bases and J gave up 8 bases; unmatched junction bases: 13. In germline, CDR1 is SGHTA, CDR2 FQGTGA. For the CDR3, the DNA is TGTGCCAGCAGCCCGACCCCGGACAGGGCTGGAGGCTACACCTTC. The encoded protein is CASSPTPDRAGGYTF.

The chain combines TRBV19 with TRBJ1-5; tentatively, D is TRBD1 (5 bases). V dropped 5 bases and J dropped 4 bases, with 9 bases sitting between them. This CDR3 comprises 13 residues. Germline-derived CDR1 and CDR2 are LNHDA and SQIVND (reference sequence). CDR3 nucleotide sequence: TGTGCCAGTAGTGGGACGGCTAATCAGCCCCAGCATTTT. This codes for CASSGTANQPQHF.

V is TRBV18 and J is TRBJ1-5; D unresolved. CDR3 size: 14 residues. With 4 bases removed from V and 4 bases from J, the gap between germline ends came to 11 bases. CDR1 is KGHSH and CDR2 is LQKENI in the germline V gene. The CDR3 nucleotides are TGTGCCAGCTCACTGGCCGAGCAGAATCAGCCCCAGCATTTT. Its protein is CASSLAEQNQPQHF.

The genes are TRBV11-3 and TRBJ2-7, with 9 bases that match TRBD1. Unmatched junction bases numbered 5, after V lost 3 bases and J lost 2 bases. CDR1 SGHNT and CDR2 YENEEA come from the germline V gene. The CDR3 spans 15 residues. CDR3 sequence: CASSFGTGSTYEQYF. The CDR3 DNA sequence: TGTGCCAGCAGCTTCGGGACAGGGAGTACCTACGAGCAGTACTTC.

This rearrangement joins TRBV7-2 to TRBJ1-6, with D unclear. V was cut by 8 bases and J by 5 bases, with 16 bases left in between. The CDR3 consists of 15 residues. Germline V CDR1 and CDR2: SGHTA, FQGNSA. The CDR3 bases are TGTGCCAGCCAGTCCCGGAGATTCGATAATTCACCCCTCCACTTT. Its protein is CASQSRRFDNSPLHF.

This chain uses TRBV9 with TRBJ2-1, with unresolved D. V lost 0 bases and J 10 bases, leaving 14 bases between the germline ends. The CDR3 runs 14 residues. The germline V gene has CDR1 SGDLS and CDR2 YYNGEE. Here the CDR3 reads CASSVEGLREEQFF. The CDR3 DNA sequence: TGTGCCAGCAGCGTAGAGGGCCTCCGCGAGGAGCAGTTCTTC.